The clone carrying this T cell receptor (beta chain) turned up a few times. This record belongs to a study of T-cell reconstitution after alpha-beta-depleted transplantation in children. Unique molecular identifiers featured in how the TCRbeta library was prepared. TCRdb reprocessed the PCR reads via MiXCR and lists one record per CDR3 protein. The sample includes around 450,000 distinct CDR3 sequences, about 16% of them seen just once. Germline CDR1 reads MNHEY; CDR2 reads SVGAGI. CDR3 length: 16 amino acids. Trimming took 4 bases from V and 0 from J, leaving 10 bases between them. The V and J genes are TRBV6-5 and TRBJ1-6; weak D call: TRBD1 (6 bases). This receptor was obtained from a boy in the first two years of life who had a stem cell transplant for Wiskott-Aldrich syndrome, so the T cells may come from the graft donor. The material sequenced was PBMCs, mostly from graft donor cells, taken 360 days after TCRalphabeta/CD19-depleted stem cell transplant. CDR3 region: CASSSGGGSYNSPLHF. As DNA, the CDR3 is TGTGCCAGCAGTTCCGGAGGGGGCTCCTATAATTCACCCCTCCACTTT.